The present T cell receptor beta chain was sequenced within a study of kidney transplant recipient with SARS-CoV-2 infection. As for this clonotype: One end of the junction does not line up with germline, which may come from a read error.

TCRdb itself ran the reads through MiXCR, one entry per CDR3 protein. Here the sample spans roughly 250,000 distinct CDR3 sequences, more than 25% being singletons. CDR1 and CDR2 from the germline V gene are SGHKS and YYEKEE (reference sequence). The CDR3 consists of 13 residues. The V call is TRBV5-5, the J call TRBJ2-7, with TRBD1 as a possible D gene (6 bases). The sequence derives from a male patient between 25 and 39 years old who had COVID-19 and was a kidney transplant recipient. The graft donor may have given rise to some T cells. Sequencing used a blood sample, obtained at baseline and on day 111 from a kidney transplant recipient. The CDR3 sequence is CASSGGESYEQHF. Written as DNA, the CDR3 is TGTGCCAGCAGCGGGGGCGAGTCGTACGAGCAGCACTTC.